The entry below describes one T cell receptor (beta chain). CDR3 length: 16 amino acids. Per the germline V gene, CDR1 is SGHAT and CDR2 is FQNNGV. Trimming took 3 bases from V and 2 from J; bases not matched to a gene: 3. Measured with immunoSEQ multiplex PCR; TCRdb has only the in-frame clones, and not every one. This sample has about 210,000 clones, with just over 85% found just once. The sample originates from a study of blood T cell repertoires in COVID-19. Study details: Sites in the United States, Italy and Spain provided acute and convalescent COVID-19 samples. Sources were T cells, B-cell-depleted T cells, or PBMCs; the material itself was cDNA or gDNA.

J is TRBJ2-3 and V is TRBV11-2, with 12 bases fitting TRBD2. The source is a man in his late teens or twenties with active or convalescent COVID-19. Sequencing used peripheral blood. In nucleotides, the CDR3 is TGTGCCAGCAGCTTTAGACTAGCGGGAGTCACAGATACGCAGTATTTT. Encoded protein: CASSFRLAGVTDTQYF.